This T cell receptor (beta chain) was obtained from a study of post-analysis software for immune sequencing data. General study results and limits: Among multiple sclerosis patients, normalized Chao1 diversity was significantly below that of controls. Among roughly five TRBV segments more frequent in patients than controls were TRBV5-6, TRBV5-1 and TRBV20-1.

Notes on this clonotype: Its specificity is unknown.

Germline V gene lookup returns CDR1 LGHDT and CDR2 YNNKEL (reference sequence). The junction had 7 bases not matched to a gene; V was cut back by 4 bases and J by 4 bases. The CDR3 covers 15 residues. Presence of unique molecular identifiers characterized the TCR beta cDNA libraries. From the PCR reads, TCRdb called clonotypes with MiXCR, one entry per CDR3 protein. Of about 620,000 distinct CDR3 sequences listed, roughly 45% are singletons. The chain carries TRBV3-1 and TRBJ2-7; 10 nucleotides line up with TRBD1. Sequencing was performed on blood. The sequence derives from a girl aged 5-17 years with multiple sclerosis. Written as DNA, the CDR3 is TGTGCCAGCAGCCCTAAGGACAGGGGGATATACGAGCAGTACTTC. Residues: CASSPKDRGIYEQYF.